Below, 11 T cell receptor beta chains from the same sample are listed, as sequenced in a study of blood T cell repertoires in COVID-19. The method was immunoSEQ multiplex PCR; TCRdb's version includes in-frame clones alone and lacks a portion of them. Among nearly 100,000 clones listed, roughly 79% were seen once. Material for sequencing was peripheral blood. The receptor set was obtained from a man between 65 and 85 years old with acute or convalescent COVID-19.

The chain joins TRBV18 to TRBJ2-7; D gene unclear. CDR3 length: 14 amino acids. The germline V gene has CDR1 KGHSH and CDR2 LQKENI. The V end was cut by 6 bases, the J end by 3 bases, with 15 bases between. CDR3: CASSAASRGYEQYF. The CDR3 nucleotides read TGTGCCAGCTCCGCGGCTTCCCGAGGCTACGAGCAGTACTTC.

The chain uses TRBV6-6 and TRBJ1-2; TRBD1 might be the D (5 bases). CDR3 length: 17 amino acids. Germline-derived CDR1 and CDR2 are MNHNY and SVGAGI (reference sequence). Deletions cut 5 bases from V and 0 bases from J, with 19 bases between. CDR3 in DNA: TGTGCCAGCAGTCCACGACAGAAGTACAGTTCTAACTATGGCTACACCTTC. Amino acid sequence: CASSPRQKYSSNYGYTF.

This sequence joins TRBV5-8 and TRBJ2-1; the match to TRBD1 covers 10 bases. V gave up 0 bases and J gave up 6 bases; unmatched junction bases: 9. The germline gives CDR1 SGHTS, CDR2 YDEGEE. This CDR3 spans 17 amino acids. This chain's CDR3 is CASSLDRAGQGFNEQFF. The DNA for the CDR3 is TGTGCCAGCAGCTTGGATAGAGCGGGACAGGGGTTCAATGAGCAGTTCTTC.

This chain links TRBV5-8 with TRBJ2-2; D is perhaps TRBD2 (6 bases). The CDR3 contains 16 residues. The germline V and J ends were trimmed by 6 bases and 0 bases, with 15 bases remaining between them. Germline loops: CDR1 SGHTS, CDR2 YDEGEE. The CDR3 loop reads CASNDWAGSNTGELFF. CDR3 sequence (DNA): TGTGCCAGCAACGATTGGGCGGGGTCGAACACCGGGGAGCTGTTTTTT.

This CDR3 reads CASREGGAEAFF. Written as DNA, the CDR3 is TGTGCCAGCAGAGAAGGAGGGGCTGAAGCTTTCTTT. V gene TRBV12-3 or TRBV12-4 combines with J gene TRBJ1-1; D might be TRBD1 (5 bases). V lost 6 bases to trimming and J lost 6 bases, with 11 bases between them. This CDR3 spans 12 amino acids.

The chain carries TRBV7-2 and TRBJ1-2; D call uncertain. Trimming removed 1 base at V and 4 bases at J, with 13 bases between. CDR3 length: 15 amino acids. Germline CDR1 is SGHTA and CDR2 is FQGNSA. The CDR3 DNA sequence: TGTGCCAGCAGCTTAGGGTCGGGGTTTTCCTATGGCTACACCTTC. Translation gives CASSLGSGFSYGYTF.

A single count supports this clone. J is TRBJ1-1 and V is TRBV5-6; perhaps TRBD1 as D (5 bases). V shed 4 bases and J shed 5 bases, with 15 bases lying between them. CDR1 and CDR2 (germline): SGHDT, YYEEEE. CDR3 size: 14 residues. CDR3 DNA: TGTGCCAGCAGCCAGACCCAACGGGGGACTGAAGCTTTCTTT. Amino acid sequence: CASSQTQRGTEAFF.

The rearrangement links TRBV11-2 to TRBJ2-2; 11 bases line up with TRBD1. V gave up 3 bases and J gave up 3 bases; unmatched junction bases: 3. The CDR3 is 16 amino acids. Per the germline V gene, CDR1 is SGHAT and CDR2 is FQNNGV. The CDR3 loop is CASSLDRGRDTGELFF. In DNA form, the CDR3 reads TGTGCCAGCAGCTTGGACAGGGGGCGAGACACCGGGGAGCTGTTTTTT. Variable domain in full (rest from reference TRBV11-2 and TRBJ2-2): EAGVAQSPRYKIIEKRQSVAFWCNPISGHATLYWYQQILGQGPKLLIQFQNNGVVDDSQLPKDRFSAERLKGVDSTLKIQPAKLEDSAVYLCASSLDRGRDTGELFFGEGSRLTVL.

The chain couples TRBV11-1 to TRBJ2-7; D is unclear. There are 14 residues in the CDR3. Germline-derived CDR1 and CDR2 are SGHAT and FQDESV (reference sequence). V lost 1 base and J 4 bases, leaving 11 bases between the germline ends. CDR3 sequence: CASSLEIVAYEQYF. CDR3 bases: TGTGCCAGCAGCTTAGAAATAGTTGCTTACGAGCAGTACTTC. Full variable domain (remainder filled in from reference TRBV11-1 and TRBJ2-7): EAEVAQSPRYKITEKSQAVAFWCDPISGHATLYWYRQILGQGPELLVQFQDESVVDDSQLPKDRFSAERLKGVDSTLKIQPAELGDSAMYLCASSLEIVAYEQYFGPGTRLTVT.

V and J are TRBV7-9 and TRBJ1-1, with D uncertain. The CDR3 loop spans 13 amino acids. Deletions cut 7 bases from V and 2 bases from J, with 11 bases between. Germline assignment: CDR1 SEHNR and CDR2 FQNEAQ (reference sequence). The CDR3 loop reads CASIKALNTEAFF. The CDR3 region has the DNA TGTGCCAGCATCAAAGCCCTAAACACTGAAGCTTTCTTT.

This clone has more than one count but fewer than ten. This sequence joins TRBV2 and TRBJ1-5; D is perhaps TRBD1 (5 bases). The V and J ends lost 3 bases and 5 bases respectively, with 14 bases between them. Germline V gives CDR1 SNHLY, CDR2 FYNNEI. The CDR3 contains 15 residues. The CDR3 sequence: CASSDGTAIYQPQHF. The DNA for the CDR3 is TGTGCCAGCAGTGATGGGACTGCCATTTATCAGCCCCAGCATTTT.